This T cell receptor beta chain was identified in a study of blood T cell repertoires in COVID-19. The CDR3 is 17 residues long. V was clipped by 3 bases and J by 3 bases; unmatched bases: 13. CDR1 is MDHEN, CDR2 SYDVKM, per germline. Repertoires were generated with immunoSEQ multiplex PCR, while TCRdb's copy carries only in-frame clones and drops some. The table lists about 220,000 clones, roughly 84% of them singletons. The sequencing input was peripheral blood. The clonotype originates from a woman aged 80 or over with acute or convalescent COVID-19. The chain uses TRBV28 and TRBJ1-2; 7 bases fit TRBD1. The CDR3 DNA reads as TGTGCCAGCAGTTTCTCAGGGGGAGATACTCTCTACTATGGCTACACCTTC. Its protein is CASSFSGGDTLYYGYTF.